Sequencing of this T cell receptor beta chain was carried out in a study of blood T cell repertoires in COVID-19. Looking at the study overall: The United States, Italy and Spain supplied acute and convalescent COVID-19 samples. Sources were T cells, B-cell-depleted T cells, or PBMCs; the material itself was cDNA or gDNA.

This clone was observed a few times. As originally analysed: Amplification with reference gene primers provided the estimates of nucleated cell counts. The method was immunoSEQ multiplex PCR; TCRdb's version includes in-frame clones alone and lacks a portion of them. V, J and clone size are taken as reported in that table, and D and trimming were inferred from the DNA itself. The profile covers 410,000 or so clones, with 89% appearing a single time and about 1.6% taken by the ten largest. Recruited during active infection, patients (from Seattle) were subsequently followed longitudinally. Per the germline V gene, CDR1 is MNHEY and CDR2 is SVGEGT. V lost 6 bases, J lost 2 bases, and 18 bases lay in between. The CDR3 sequence is 16 residues long.

The V gene is TRBV6-2 or TRBV6-3, the J gene TRBJ2-3; D gene ambiguous. This receptor was taken from a woman aged 35 to 49 with COVID-19, enrolled during active disease. The sequencing sample was made of peripheral blood. CDR3 protein: CASSRSGVIYTDTQYF. The CDR3 DNA follows: TGTGCCAGCAGCCGTTCTGGTGTCATCTACACAGATACGCAGTATTTT.